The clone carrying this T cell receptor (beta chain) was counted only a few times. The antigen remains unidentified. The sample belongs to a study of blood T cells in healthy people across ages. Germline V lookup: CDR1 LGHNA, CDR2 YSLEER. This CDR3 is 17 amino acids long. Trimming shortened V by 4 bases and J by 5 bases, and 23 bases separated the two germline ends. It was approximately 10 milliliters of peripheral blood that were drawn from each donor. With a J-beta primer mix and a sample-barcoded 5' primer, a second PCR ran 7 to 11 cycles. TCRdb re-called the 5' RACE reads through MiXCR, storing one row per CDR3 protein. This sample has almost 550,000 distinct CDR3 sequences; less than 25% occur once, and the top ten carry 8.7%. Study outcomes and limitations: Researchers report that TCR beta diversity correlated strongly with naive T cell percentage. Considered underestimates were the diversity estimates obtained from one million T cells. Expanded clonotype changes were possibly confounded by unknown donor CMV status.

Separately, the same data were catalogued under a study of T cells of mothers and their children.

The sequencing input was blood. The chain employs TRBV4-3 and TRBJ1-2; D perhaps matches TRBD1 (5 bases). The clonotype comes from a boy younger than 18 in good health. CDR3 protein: CASSPQRAGPNLYGYTF. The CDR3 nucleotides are TGCGCCAGCAGCCCTCAACGTGCGGGACCAAACTTATATGGCTACACCTTC.